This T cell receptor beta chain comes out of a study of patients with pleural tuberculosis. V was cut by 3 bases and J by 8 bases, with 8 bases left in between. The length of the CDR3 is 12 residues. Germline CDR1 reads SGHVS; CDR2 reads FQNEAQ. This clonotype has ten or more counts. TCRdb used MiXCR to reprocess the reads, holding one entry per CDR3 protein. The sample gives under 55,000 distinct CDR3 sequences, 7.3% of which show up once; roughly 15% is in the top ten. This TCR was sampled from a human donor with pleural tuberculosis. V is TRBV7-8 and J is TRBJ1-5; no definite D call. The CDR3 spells CASSFVSEPQHF. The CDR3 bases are TGTGCCAGCAGCTTTGTGAGTGAGCCCCAGCATTTT.